The rows below give T cell receptor beta chains drawn from one sample of a study of T cells after yellow fever vaccination. One entry per CDR3 protein, called by TCRdb with MiXCR from the 5' RACE reads. The sample has 150,000 to 200,000 distinct CDR3 sequences, 6% to 7.5% seen once. This specimen was CD4+ T cells sorted from PBMCs, taken 4 to 5 days after the first yellow fever vaccination. The receptors shown here come from a man younger than 35 who received the YFV17D yellow fever vaccine. Each CDR3 is given with its conserved first and last residue. The D gene is left open where the match is weak. Expanded clones get a size class; other rows say once, few or many, or leave the size out.

DNA,CDR3,D,size,length,V,J
TGCAGTGCTACTTTTGGGACAAATGGCTACACCTTC,CSATFGTNGYTF,-,few,12,TRBV20-1,TRBJ1-2
TGCAGTGCCACAGACAGGGGCTACGAGCAGTACTTC,CSATDRGYEQYF,TRBD1,many,12,TRBV20-1,TRBJ2-7
TGTGCCAGCTCACCGCGACAGGGTCAACTCAATGAGCAGTTCTTC,CASSPRQGQLNEQFF,TRBD1,few,15,TRBV18,TRBJ2-1
TGCGCCAGCTACGACAGGGGGCCTGGGGAGACCCAGTACTTC,CASYDRGPGETQYF,TRBD1,many,14,TRBV5-1,TRBJ2-5
TGTGCCAGCTCCTCGGGACTCGCTTCCTACAATGAGCAGTTCTTC,CASSSGLASYNEQFF,-,many,15,TRBV18,TRBJ2-1
TGTGCCAGCAGCTACGGACCGACGCCAAACATTCAGTACTTC,CASSYGPTPNIQYF,-,many,14,TRBV27,TRBJ2-4
TGTGCCAGCAGACGGGGCTTAGACTATGGCTACACCTTC,CASRRGLDYGYTF,-,many,13,TRBV7-3,TRBJ1-2
TGTGCCAGCAGGGGGACAGGGGATCAGCCCCAGCATTTT,CASRGTGDQPQHF,TRBD1,many,13,TRBV12-3/TRBV12-4,TRBJ1-5
TGCGCCAGCAGCTTCGGGATTAACGGAGAGCTGTTTTTT,CASSFGINGELFF,-,few,13,TRBV5-1,TRBJ2-2
TGTGCCAGTATTAGGCGACCCGGGGAGCTGTTTTTT,CASIRRPGELFF,-,-,12,TRBV7-2,TRBJ2-2
TGCAGTGCTGTTACAGGGGGCGTCATCGGCTACACCTTC,CSAVTGGVIGYTF,TRBD1,many,13,TRBV20-1,TRBJ1-2
TGTGCCAGCAGTTTACTCGCGGGGTTAGCTAACTATGGCTACACCTTC,CASSLLAGLANYGYTF,-,-,16,TRBV28,TRBJ1-2
TGTGCCAGCAGCCTTTTCGGGACAGGGGGTTTGGAGACCCAGTACTTC,CASSLFGTGGLETQYF,TRBD1,few,16,TRBV7-2,TRBJ2-5
TGTGCCACTCCAAAGACCGGACAATGCAATCAGCCCCAGCATTTT,CATPKTGQCNQPQHF,-,-,15,TRBV24-1,TRBJ1-5
TGTGCCAGCAGCTTACACTCTGGGGCCAACGTCCTGACTTTC,CASSLHSGANVLTF,-,many,14,TRBV7-9,TRBJ2-6
TGCGCCAGCAGCTTTGGGCCCGGGGAGCTGTTTTTT,CASSFGPGELFF,-,many,12,TRBV5-1,TRBJ2-2
TGTGCCAGCAGCTTAGCCGGGACGGACTATGGCTACACCTTC,CASSLAGTDYGYTF,-,many,14,TRBV7-8,TRBJ1-2
TGTGCCAGCAGTGAAGCCCGGCAGGAGGTGGGATTGAGGGCCAAAAACATTCAGTACTTC,CASSEARQEVGLRAKNIQYF,-,few,20,TRBV2,TRBJ2-4
TGTGCCAGCAGCTTGGGAGGGGCTGGCAATCAGCCCCAGCATTTT,CASSLGGAGNQPQHF,-,many,15,TRBV5-8,TRBJ1-5
TGTGCCAGCAGTTACGGGGCAGAGACCCAGTACTTC,CASSYGAETQYF,-,few,12,TRBV6-5,TRBJ2-5